The entry below gives a single TCR beta chain sequence along with its context. Its antigen is as yet unknown. The assay was immunoSEQ multiplex PCR, and TCRdb's table has in-frame clones only and misses some. Of 100,000 or so clones in the sample, 85% to 90% were seen once. V lost 2 bases and J 1 base, leaving 9 bases between the germline ends. The CDR3 has 14 residues. The germline CDR1 and CDR2 sequences are SGHTS and YDEGEE. This specimen belongs to a study of T cell responses to AZD1222 COVID-19 vaccine. Study in general: Researchers grouped second doses given at about 4 or about 12 weeks into one pool. Study-wide findings and caveats: Unmutated regions of variants are reportedly targeted by nearly half of spike-specific TCRs. Increases in Spike-specific TCR breadth and depth were seen after two AZD1222 doses. Donors were mostly white British, more females; clonal diversity possibly underestimated.

The chain employs TRBV5-8 and TRBJ1-1; D not certain. This specimen was peripheral blood, taken on day 0 of AZD1222 vaccination. This sequence originates from an adult in good health. CDR3 loop: CASSFYRQNTEAFF. The CDR3 bases are TGTGCCAGCAGCTTTTACCGACAGAACACTGAAGCTTTCTTT. The variable domain in full, completed from reference TRBV5-8 and TRBJ1-1, reads EAGVTQSPTHLIKTRGQQATLRCSPISGHTSVYWYQQALGLGLQFLLWYDEGEERNRGNFPPRFSGRQFPNYSSELNVNALELEDSALYLCASSFYRQNTEAFFGQGTRLTVV.